The clone carrying this T cell receptor (beta chain) was observed many times. Its antigen is not known. This entry is derived from a study of T cells in Graves' hyperthyroidism and ophthalmopathy. CDR1 is SNHLY and CDR2 is FYNNEI in the germline V gene. The CDR3 consists of 13 residues. Trimming shortened V by 8 bases and J by 5 bases, and 13 bases separated the two germline ends. General study findings and limits: Through a model of 13 V-J features, ophthalmopathy was separated from stable hyperthyroidism.

RNA transcripts provided the source from which TCR beta CDR3 regions were amplified. A set of HTBI primers served as the primers for a first-round RT-PCR of the TCR CDR3. TCRdb recomputed calls from the multiplex PCR reads with MiXCR, one row per CDR3 protein. The sample lists hundreds of thousands of distinct CDR3 sequences; roughly 20% were seen once. For the diagnoses, clinical symptoms, serum thyroxine and TRAb, thyroid ultrasound and orbital computed tomography were used. The chain uses TRBV2 and TRBJ1-5; possibly TRBD1 for D (6 bases). The sequenced material came from blood. This TCR derives from a man aged 45-60 years with Graves' ophthalmopathy. The CDR3 DNA sequence: TGTGCCAGCCTGGGGGCCCGGTATCAGCCCCAGCATTTT. It codes for CASLGARYQPQHF.